Included here is one T cell receptor (beta chain) sequence, with context. The antigen is not known. cDNA libraries of TCR beta carried unique molecular identifiers. T cells numbering roughly 0.9 to 10 million yielded cDNA molecules that totaled about 500,000. MiXCR was run by TCRdb on the PCR reads, yielding one entry per CDR3 protein. The repertoire consists of hundreds of thousands of distinct CDR3 sequences, with roughly 58% occurring once and the leading ten covering roughly 4.4%. With 3 bases removed from V and 5 bases from J, the gap between germline ends came to 8 bases. CDR3 size: 12 residues. The data originate from a study of post-analysis software for immune sequencing data. Study findings and constraints: Samples made in the same batch grouped tightly together by F measure. Five or six TRBV segments, TRBV5-6, TRBV5-1 and TRBV20-1 among them, were found more frequent in patients than controls. When compared against controls, multiple sclerosis patients showed significantly lower normalized Chao1 diversity.

V is TRBV12-3 or TRBV12-4 and J is TRBJ2-7; weak D call: TRBD1 (6 bases). This receptor was obtained from a girl between 5 and 17 years old with multiple sclerosis. What was sequenced was blood. The CDR3: CASSFGGHEQYF. The CDR3 DNA reads TGTGCCAGCAGTTTTGGGGGCCACGAGCAGTACTTC.